The 25 T cell receptor beta chains reported below all come from one sample, sequenced in a study of blood T cell repertoires in COVID-19. Method: immunoSEQ multiplex PCR; TCRdb's copy keeps in-frame clones and lacks some. The table shows 70,000 or so clones, with over 60% occurring only once. The source material was peripheral blood. These receptors were collected from a man between 60 and 75 years old with COVID-19, enrolled during active disease.

CDR3 protein: CASKSLAGGTDTQYF. The CDR3 DNA follows: TGTGCCAGCAAGTCCCTAGCGGGAGGCACAGATACGCAGTATTTT. The chain has TRBV5-4 and TRBJ2-3; 10 bases line up with TRBD2. J gave up 1 base and V 6 bases, and 5 bases lay outside the gene matches. The CDR3 length is 15 residues. The germline V gene encodes CDR1 SGHNT and CDR2 YYREEE (reference sequence). Full variable domain (remainder filled in from reference TRBV5-4 and TRBJ2-3): ETGVTQSPTHLIKTRGQQVTLRCSSQSGHNTVSWYQQALGQGPQFIFQYYREEENGRGNFPPRFSGLQFPNYSSELNVNALELDDSALYLCASKSLAGGTDTQYFGPGTRLTVL.

The chain carries TRBV19 and TRBJ1-4; tentatively, D is TRBD1 (5 bases). In germline, CDR1 is LNHDA, CDR2 SQIVND (reference sequence). The CDR3 sequence is 15 residues long. V lost 9 bases, J lost 4 bases, and 18 bases lay in between. The CDR3 here is CASGPRQSSNEKLFF. In DNA form, the CDR3 reads TGTGCCAGCGGTCCACGACAGAGCAGTAATGAAAAACTGTTTTTT.

The V gene is TRBV4-2, the J gene TRBJ1-4, with 10 positions matching TRBD1. Germline CDR1 LGHNA, CDR2 YNFKEQ. V lost 4 bases, J lost 7 bases, and 12 bases stayed unmatched. This CDR3 has 17 residues. CDR3 protein: CASSLGTGAGLGEKLFF. In DNA, the CDR3 is TGTGCCAGCAGCCTTGGGACAGGGGCGGGTCTCGGTGAAAAACTGTTTTTT.

This clone is a singleton in its sample. This chain connects TRBV12-3 or TRBV12-4 to TRBJ1-4; 7 bases align to TRBD1. V lost 8 bases to trimming and J lost 13 bases; unmatched junction nucleotides: 13. The CDR3 is 13 residues long. For the CDR3, the DNA is TGTGCCAGCCGTATAGGGGGCGGTGGAAGACTGTTTTTT. Protein sequence: CASRIGGGGRLFF.

This sequence joins TRBV9 and TRBJ2-5; D uncertain. The germline V gene encodes CDR1 SGDLS and CDR2 YYNGEE. The germline V and J ends were trimmed by 0 bases and 5 bases, with 14 bases remaining between them. This CDR3 spans 15 amino acids. The CDR3 loop reads CASSVGWRGGETQYF. Here the CDR3 DNA reads TGTGCCAGCAGCGTAGGCTGGAGAGGTGGGGAGACCCAGTACTTC.

The chain employs TRBV6-6 and TRBJ2-5; TRBD2 might be the D (6 bases). V was pared by 4 bases and J by 5 bases, with 14 bases between. The CDR3 extends over 14 amino acids. Germline V CDR1 and CDR2: MNHNY, SVGAGI (reference sequence). CDR3 sequence reads: CASSFRLEGETQYF. In nucleotides, the CDR3 is TGTGCCAGCAGTTTTCGACTAGAGGGGGAGACCCAGTACTTC.

This chain connects TRBV5-3 to TRBJ1-1, with 8 bases fitting TRBD1. TRBV5-3 is flagged as an ORF with uncertain function. The CDR3 sequence is 15 residues long. V shed 4 bases and J 0 bases; nucleotides not matched to a gene: 5. The DNA of the CDR3 is TGTGCCAGAAGCGGACAGACAGGGGTGAACACTGAAGCTTTCTTT. Its translation is CARSGQTGVNTEAFF.

V gene TRBV6-5 combines with J gene TRBJ2-7, with D perhaps matching TRBD2 (7 bases). The CDR3 runs to 14 residues. The V and J ends lost 6 bases and 4 bases respectively, with 16 bases between them. Germline CDR1 MNHEY, CDR2 SVGAGI. The CDR3: CASRRGAGAYEQYF. The CDR3 bases are TGTGCCAGCAGGCGCGGGGCGGGGGCTTACGAGCAGTACTTC.

V usage is TRBV5-6 and J usage is TRBJ1-1; a weak D match, TRBD1 (5 bases). Deletions cut 0 bases from V and 4 bases from J, with 10 bases between. This CDR3 comprises 14 residues. CDR1 and CDR2 from the germline V gene are SGHDT and YYEEEE. The DNA of the CDR3 is TGTGCCAGCAGCTTGGGGACACCCGCCACTGAAGCTTTCTTT. Translated: CASSLGTPATEAFF. The full variable domain, its missing parts supplied by reference TRBV5-6 and TRBJ1-1, is DAGVTQSPTHLIKTRGQQVTLRCSPKSGHDTVSWYQQALGQGPQFIFQYYEEEERQRGNFPDRFSGHQFPNYSSELNVNALLLGDSALYLCASSLGTPATEAFFGQGTRLTVV.

In this sample, this clone turned up a few times. V and J are TRBV28 and TRBJ1-5; D call uncertain. V was cut by 3 bases and J by 2 bases, with 11 bases left in between. This CDR3 is 15 amino acids long. The V gene's germline CDR1 is MDHEN and CDR2 SYDVKM. The CDR3 spells CASSFAGVRNQPQHF. The CDR3 nucleotides are TGTGCCAGCAGTTTTGCAGGCGTTCGCAATCAGCCCCAGCATTTT.

The rearrangement links TRBV5-1 to TRBJ2-1, with D maybe TRBD1 (5 bases). Germline-derived CDR1 and CDR2 are SGHRS and YFSETQ. CDR3 length: 15 amino acids. V dropped 4 bases and J dropped 1 base, with 12 bases sitting between them. The CDR3 sequence: CASSLTVQSYNEQFF. The CDR3, as DNA: TGCGCCAGCAGCCTGACAGTACAGTCCTACAATGAGCAGTTCTTC.

V usage is TRBV10-3 and J usage is TRBJ2-1, with a possible D match to TRBD2 (6 bases). Germline CDR1 is ENHRY and CDR2 is SYGVKD. Trimming removed 0 bases from V and 1 base from J, with 22 bases in between. This CDR3 comprises 20 residues. As DNA, the CDR3 is TGTGCCATCAGTGAGTCGATACTAGAGGGTGACGGGAGTTCCTACAATGAGCAGTTCTTC. Residues: CAISESILEGDGSSYNEQFF.

This clone was counted a few times. The chain carries TRBV3-1 (or the pseudogene TRBV3-2) and TRBJ1-1; D perhaps matches TRBD1 (5 bases). CDR1 and CDR2 (germline): LGHDT, YNNKEL (reference sequence). This CDR3 region has 14 residues. Trimming took off 1 base at V and 0 bases at J, with 6 bases between the two ends. The CDR3 is CASSQGGLNTEAFF. CDR3 coding DNA: TGTGCCAGCAGCCAAGGGGGCCTGAACACTGAAGCTTTCTTT.

The chain combines TRBV10-1 with TRBJ2-3; no firm D call. The CDR3 runs to 14 residues. Trimming pared 2 bases from V and 4 bases from J, leaving 10 bases between. Looked up from germline, CDR1 is WNHNN and CDR2 is SYGVQD (reference sequence). DNA for the CDR3: TGCGCCAGCAGTGAGACTGGGCACGCAGATACGCAGTATTTT. The encoded protein is CASSETGHADTQYF.

The chain combines TRBV11-2 with TRBJ2-5; TRBD2 matches at 15 bases. CDR3 length: 18 residues. J was trimmed by 5 bases and V by 4 bases; bases with no gene match: 11. CDR1 is SGHAT and CDR2 is FQNNGV in the germline V gene. This chain's CDR3 is CASSSGTSGRNWLETQYF. In nucleotides, the CDR3 is TGTGCCAGCAGCTCCGGGACTAGCGGGAGGAACTGGTTGGAGACCCAGTACTTC.

The chain links TRBV5-1 to TRBJ1-4, with 7 nucleotides matching TRBD1. V trimming: 6 bases; J trimming: 0 bases; junction bases outside the gene matches: 5. The CDR3 contains 15 residues. Germline V gene lookup returns CDR1 SGHRS and CDR2 YFSETQ. CDR3 sequence reads: CASKRQGTTNEKLFF. CDR3 nucleotides: TGCGCCAGCAAACGACAGGGAACAACTAATGAAAAACTGTTTTTT.

The chain is built from TRBV29-1 and TRBJ2-7; 7 positions match TRBD1. Per germline, CDR1 SQVTM and CDR2 ANQGSEA. V trimming: 6 bases; J trimming: 4 bases; junction bases outside the gene matches: 6. This CDR3 is built from 12 residues. CDR3 protein: CSVGTERYEQYF. DNA for the CDR3: TGCAGCGTAGGGACAGAACGGTACGAGCAGTACTTC.

This clone was recorded once. The chain is built from TRBV24-1 and TRBJ2-1, with D possibly being TRBD1 (6 bases). This CDR3 has 13 residues. Germline CDR1 is KGHDR and CDR2 is SFDVKD. V lost 7 bases, J lost 4 bases, and 10 bases lay in between. The CDR3 loop reads CATSADSYNEQFF. The CDR3 DNA reads TGTGCCACCAGCGCGGACAGTTACAATGAGCAGTTCTTC.

This clone was seen once. CDR3 nucleotide sequence: TGTGCCAGCAGTCTACAGGGAAGGTACACTGAAGCTTTCTTT. Translating it yields CASSLQGRYTEAFF. The gene calls are TRBV27 and TRBJ1-1; possibly TRBD1 for D (6 bases). The V and J ends lost 5 bases and 3 bases respectively, with 13 bases between them. Germline V lookup: CDR1 MNHEY, CDR2 SMNVEV (reference sequence). The CDR3 is 14 amino acids.

This sequence joins TRBV11-3 and TRBJ2-5, with no clear D. Germline V gene sequence: CDR1 SGHNT, CDR2 YENEEA. The V and J ends lost 4 bases and 1 base respectively, with 13 bases between them. The CDR3 runs to 15 residues. The CDR3 DNA follows: TGTGCCAGCAGCTCCCCTCGAGAGATCCAAGAGACCCAGTACTTC. Translation gives CASSSPREIQETQYF. Full variable domain (missing parts from reference TRBV11-3 and TRBJ2-5): EAGVVQSPRYKIIEKKQPVAFWCNPISGHNTLYWYLQNLGQGPELLIRYENEEAVDDSQLPKDRFSAERLKGVDSTLKIQPAELGDSAVYLCASSSPREIQETQYFGPGTRLLVL.

J is TRBJ2-5 and V is TRBV24-1; 8 bases are a match to TRBD1. CDR3 length: 15 amino acids. The ends lost 3 bases at V and 5 bases at J; junction bases unmatched: 7. From germline, CDR1 is KGHDR and CDR2 SFDVKD. CDR3 amino acids: CATSDHGTGKETQYF. The CDR3 nucleotides are TGTGCCACCAGTGATCACGGGACAGGAAAGGAGACCCAGTACTTC.

The rearrangement links TRBV5-4 to TRBJ2-2; 9 bases match TRBD2. Germline values: CDR1 SGHNT, CDR2 YYREEE (reference sequence). The CDR3 extends over 15 amino acids. V trimming: 3 bases; J trimming: 6 bases; junction bases outside the gene matches: 6. CDR3: CASSSRGLASGELFF. CDR3 bases: TGTGCCAGCAGCTCCCGGGGACTAGCCTCCGGGGAGCTGTTTTTT.

V and J are TRBV6-5 and TRBJ2-7; a weak D match, TRBD1 (5 bases). V shed 5 bases and J shed 2 bases, with 13 bases lying between them. CDR3 length: 14 amino acids. Per the germline V gene, CDR1 is MNHEY and CDR2 is SVGAGI. The CDR3 region is CASSNSAGTYEQYF. The CDR3 DNA is TGTGCCAGCAGTAATTCCGCAGGGACCTACGAGCAGTACTTC.

The chain joins TRBV18 to TRBJ2-7; 8 bases agree with TRBD2. The CDR3 has 15 residues. CDR1 and CDR2 from the germline V gene are KGHSH and LQKENI. J lost 6 bases, V lost 3 bases, and 10 bases had no gene match. The CDR3: CASSPRTSLNGEQYF. The CDR3 nucleotides read TGTGCCAGCTCACCCAGGACTAGCCTTAACGGCGAGCAGTACTTC. The variable domain in full, completed from reference TRBV18 and TRBJ2-7, reads NAGVMQNPRHLVRRRGQEARLRCSPMKGHSHVYWYRQLPEEGLKFMVYLQKENIIDESGMPKERFSAEFPKEGPSILRIQQVVRGDSAAYFCASSPRTSLNGEQYFGPGTRLTVT.

The V gene is TRBV5-1, the J gene TRBJ2-2; 8 bases map to TRBD2. Germline lookup yields CDR1 SGHRS and CDR2 YFSETQ. The junction had 8 bases not matched to a gene; V was cut back by 4 bases and J by 9 bases. This CDR3 is 14 amino acids long. CDR3 in amino acids: CASSPGGGTRELFF. CDR3 sequence (DNA): TGCGCCAGCAGCCCCGGGGGGGGAACCCGGGAGCTGTTTTTT.